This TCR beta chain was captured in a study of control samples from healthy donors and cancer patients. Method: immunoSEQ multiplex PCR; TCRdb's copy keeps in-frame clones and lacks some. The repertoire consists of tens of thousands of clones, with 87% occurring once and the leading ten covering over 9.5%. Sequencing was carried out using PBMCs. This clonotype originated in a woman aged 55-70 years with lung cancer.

The CDR3, as DNA: TGTGCCAGTAGTATAGGGAGGACAGGGGGCCTGGACGAGCAGTACTTC. This translates into CASSIGRTGGLDEQYF. The chain carries TRBV19 and TRBJ2-7; 11 bases map to TRBD1. With V trimmed by 1 base and J by 5 bases, 7 bases remained unmatched. The CDR3 is 16 amino acids. Germline V gene lookup returns CDR1 LNHDA and CDR2 SQIVND (reference sequence).